The TCR beta chain described here comes from a study of T cell changes during pregnancy in multiple sclerosis. The count of this clone is one. The CDR3 runs 11 residues. Per the germline V gene, CDR1 is MNHNY and CDR2 is SVGAGI (reference sequence). V gave up 6 bases and J gave up 3 bases, with 5 bases separating them. Produced via immunoSEQ multiplex PCR; TCRdb's table is partial and in-frame only. This table holds around 38,000 clones, 92% found once. The specimen was CD8+ T cells from peripheral blood mononuclear cells, collected in the third trimester of pregnancy. The receptor's source is a female donor with multiple sclerosis, enrolled in a pregnancy study. This chain links TRBV6-6 with TRBJ1-2; no reliable D call. Written as DNA, the CDR3 is TGTGCCAGCAGCCCGTACTATGGCTACACCTTC. This sequence encodes CASSPYYGYTF.